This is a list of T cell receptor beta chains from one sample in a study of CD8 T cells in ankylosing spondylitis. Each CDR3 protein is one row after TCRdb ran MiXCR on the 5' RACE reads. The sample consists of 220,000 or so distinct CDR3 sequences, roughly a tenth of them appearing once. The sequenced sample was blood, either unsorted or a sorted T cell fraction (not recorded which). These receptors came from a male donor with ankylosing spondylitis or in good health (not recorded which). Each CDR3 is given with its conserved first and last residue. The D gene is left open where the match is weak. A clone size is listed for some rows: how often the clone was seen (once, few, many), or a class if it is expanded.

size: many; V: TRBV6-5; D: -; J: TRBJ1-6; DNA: TGTGCCAGCAGTTACGGTGGGGATAGCTCCTATAATTCACCCCTCCACTTT; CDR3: CASSYGGDSSYNSPLHF
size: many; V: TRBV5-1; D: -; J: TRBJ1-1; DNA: TGCGCCAGCAGCCTTGACAGCCGGAACACTGAAGCTTTCTTT; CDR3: CASSLDSRNTEAFF
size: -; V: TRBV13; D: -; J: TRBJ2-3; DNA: TGTGCCAGCAGCAAACAACTGGATACGCAGTATTTT; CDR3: CASSKQLDTQYF
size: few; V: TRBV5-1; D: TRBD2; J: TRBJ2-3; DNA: TGCGCCAGCAGCGAGGCGGGAGACCCAAGCACAGATACGCAGTATTTT; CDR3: CASSEAGDPSTDTQYF
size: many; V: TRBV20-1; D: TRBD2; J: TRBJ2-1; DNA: TGCAGTGCTAGAGAGGGGCTAGCGGGGGTGCCGAGCTCCTACAATGAGCAGTTCTTC; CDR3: CSAREGLAGVPSSYNEQFF
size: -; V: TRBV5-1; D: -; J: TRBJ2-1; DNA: TGCGCCAGCAGCGGCCAGGGAGGCTCCTACAATGAGCAGTTCTTC; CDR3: CASSGQGGSYNEQFF
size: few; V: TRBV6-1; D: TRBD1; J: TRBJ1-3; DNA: TGTGCCAGTAACACTCCGGGACAGGGAGTTCCCTCTGGAAACACCATATATTTT; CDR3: CASNTPGQGVPSGNTIYF
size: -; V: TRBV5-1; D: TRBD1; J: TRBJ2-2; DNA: TGCGCCAGCAGCCCGGGACAGGGGGCGCCGGGGGAGCTGTTTTTT; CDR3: CASSPGQGAPGELFF
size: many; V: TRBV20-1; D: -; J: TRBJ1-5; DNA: TGCAGTGCTCCCCGGGGGGCAGTAGGTCAGCCCCAGCATTTT; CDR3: CSAPRGAVGQPQHF
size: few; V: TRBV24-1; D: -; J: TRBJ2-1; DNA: TGTGCCACCAGTGATTTCCGGTCTTACAATGAGCAGTTCTTC; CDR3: CATSDFRSYNEQFF
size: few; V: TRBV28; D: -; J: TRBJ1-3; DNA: TGTGCCAGCACCTCGAATGGAAACACCATATATTTT; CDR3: CASTSNGNTIYF
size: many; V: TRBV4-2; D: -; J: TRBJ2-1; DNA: TGTGCCAGCAGCCCGCCCTCGGTTCTCCCCCGTGATGAGCAGTTCTTC; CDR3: CASSPPSVLPRDEQFF
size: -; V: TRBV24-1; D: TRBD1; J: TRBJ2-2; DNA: TGTGCCACCAGTGACCTGGGACAGGGGGCGGATACCGGGGAGCTGTTTTTT; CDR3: CATSDLGQGADTGELFF
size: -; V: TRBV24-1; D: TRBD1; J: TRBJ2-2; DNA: TGTGCCACCAGTGCCATACCCGGACAGGGCAGGAACACCGGGGAGCTGTTTTTT; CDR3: CATSAIPGQGRNTGELFF
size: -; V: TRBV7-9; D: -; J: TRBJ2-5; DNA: TGTGCCAGCAGCCTGCCGGGGCCAGAGACCCAGTACTTC; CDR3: CASSLPGPETQYF
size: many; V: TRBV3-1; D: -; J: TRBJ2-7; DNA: TGTGCCAGCAGCCAAAAGACAGACTACGAGCAGTACTTC; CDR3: CASSQKTDYEQYF
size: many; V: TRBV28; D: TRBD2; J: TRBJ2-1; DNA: TGTGCCAGCAGCGACCCGGGACTAGCCGATGAGCAGTTCTTC; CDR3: CASSDPGLADEQFF
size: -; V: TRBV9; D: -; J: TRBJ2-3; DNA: TGTGCCAGCAGCGTAGCTTGGGGCACAGATACGCAGTATTTT; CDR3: CASSVAWGTDTQYF
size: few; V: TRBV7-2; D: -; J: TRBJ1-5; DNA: TGTGCCAGCAGCCCCTCCACAGGGAATCAGCCCCAGCATTTT; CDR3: CASSPSTGNQPQHF
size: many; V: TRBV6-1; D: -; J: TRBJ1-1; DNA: TGTGCCAGCGGACCGGGACACATGAACACTGAAGCTTTCTTT; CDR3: CASGPGHMNTEAFF
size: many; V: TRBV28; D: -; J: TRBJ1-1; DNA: TGTGCCAGCAGCTCCGTCACGCCCGGAGGGTTCTTT; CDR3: CASSSVTPGGFF
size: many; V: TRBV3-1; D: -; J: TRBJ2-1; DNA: TGTGCCAGCAGCCCCGCCTTAGAGGTGGGGGAGCTTGGAGATGAGCAGTTCTTC; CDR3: CASSPALEVGELGDEQFF
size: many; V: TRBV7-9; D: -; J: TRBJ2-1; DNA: TGTGCCAGCAGCTCCCGGGACGACGAAGGGGGCAATGAGCAGTTCTTC; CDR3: CASSSRDDEGGNEQFF
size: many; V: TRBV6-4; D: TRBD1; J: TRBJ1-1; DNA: TGTGCCAGCAGTGCGGGACAGGCCGAGGGTGAAGCTTTCTTT; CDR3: CASSAGQAEGEAFF
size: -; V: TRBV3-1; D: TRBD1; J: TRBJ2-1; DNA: TGTGCCAGCAGCCCGGTAGGGGGCGCTTACAATGAGCAGTTCTTC; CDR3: CASSPVGGAYNEQFF
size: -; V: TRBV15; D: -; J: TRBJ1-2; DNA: TGTGCCACCAGCCAAACAGGTTATGGCTACACCTTC; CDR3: CATSQTGYGYTF
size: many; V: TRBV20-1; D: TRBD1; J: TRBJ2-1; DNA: TGCAGTGCTAACCGGGACAGGGGGCTGGGTGAGCAGTTCTTC; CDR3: CSANRDRGLGEQFF
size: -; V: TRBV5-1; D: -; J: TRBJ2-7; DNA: TGCGCCAGCAGCTCCGAGGGGAAATCGTACGAGCAGTACTTC; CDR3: CASSSEGKSYEQYF
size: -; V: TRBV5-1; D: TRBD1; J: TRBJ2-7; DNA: TGCGCCAGCAGGCCTACCCCGGACAGGGCCCGACCCAGCGAGCAGTACTTC; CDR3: CASRPTPDRARPSEQYF
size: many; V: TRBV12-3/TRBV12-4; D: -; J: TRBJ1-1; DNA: TGTGCCAGCAGTCCGCGGGTTCCCTTGAACACTGAAGCTTTCTTT; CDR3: CASSPRVPLNTEAFF
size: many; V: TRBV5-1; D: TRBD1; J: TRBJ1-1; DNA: TGCGCCAGCAGCCACCAATTGGTGGGACAGCAACTCATGAACACTGAAGCTTTCTTT; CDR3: CASSHQLVGQQLMNTEAFF
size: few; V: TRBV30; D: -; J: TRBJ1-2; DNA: TGTGCCTGGAGTGAGCTATCGGTCCCCCTCTATGGCTACACCTTC; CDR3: CAWSELSVPLYGYTF
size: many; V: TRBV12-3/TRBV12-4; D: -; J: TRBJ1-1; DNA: TGTGCCAGCAGTTTAAAGGACACGAAGACGGCTTTCTTT; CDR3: CASSLKDTKTAFF
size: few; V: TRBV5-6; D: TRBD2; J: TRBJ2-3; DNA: TGTGCCAGCAGCTCCAAAGGACTAGCGGGGGGCATCACAGATACGCAGTATTTT; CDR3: CASSSKGLAGGITDTQYF
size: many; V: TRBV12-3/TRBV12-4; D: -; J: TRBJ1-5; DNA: TGTGCCAGCACCCTCGATCTGGGCGGAAATCAGCCCCAGCATTTT; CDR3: CASTLDLGGNQPQHF
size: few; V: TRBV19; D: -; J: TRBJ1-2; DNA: TGTGCCAGTACTGGGCCCTCTACCTACACCTTC; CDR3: CASTGPSTYTF
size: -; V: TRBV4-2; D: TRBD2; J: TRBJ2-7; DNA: TGTGCCAGCAGCCAGGAACCGGGACTAGCTTTCTACGAGCAGTACTTC; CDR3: CASSQEPGLAFYEQYF
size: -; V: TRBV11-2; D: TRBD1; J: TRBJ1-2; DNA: TGTGCCAGCAGCTTCAGGGGGCAGAACTATGGCTACACCTTC; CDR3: CASSFRGQNYGYTF